The rows below give T cell receptor beta chains drawn from one sample of a study of neurological immune-mediated disorders. One entry per CDR3 protein results from TCRdb running MiXCR on the 5' RACE reads. The table has roughly 61,000 distinct CDR3 sequences, roughly 10% seen once. Sequencing was done on a sample of PBMCs. The receptors here all came from a male donor with HTLV-1-associated myelopathy (HAM/TSP). Both conserved end residues are part of each CDR3. The D gene is left open where the match is weak. Not all rows give a size; the values are once, few, many and, for expanded clones, a class.

size,V,J,D,DNA,CDR3
many,TRBV20-1,TRBJ1-6,.,TGCAGTGCTCAATCCGGGGCGCCCCTCCACTTT,CSAQSGAPLHF
few,TRBV12-3/TRBV12-4,TRBJ2-3,TRBD2,TGTGCCAGCGTCTCGAGCGGGATAGGGACGCAGTATTTT,CASVSSGIGTQYF
many,TRBV20-1,TRBJ2-7,.,TGCAGTGCTAGAAGGGACGGAGGCTCCTACGAGCAGTACTTC,CSARRDGGSYEQYF
.,TRBV5-1,TRBJ2-1,TRBD2,TGCGCCAGCACCCCGCAGACTAGCGGGGTCTACGATGAGCAGTTCTTC,CASTPQTSGVYDEQFF
many,TRBV4-3,TRBJ2-2,.,TGCGCCAGCAGCCAAGGGACAGCGGGTCTGGACGGGGAGCTGTTTTTT,CASSQGTAGLDGELFF
many,TRBV7-9,TRBJ2-7,.,TGTGCCAGCAGCACGGACAGTTGGTACGAGCAGTACTTC,CASSTDSWYEQYF
many,TRBV20-1,TRBJ2-7,TRBD1,TGCAGTGCCCTATCAACTGGGACAGAGTGGGAGCAGTACTTC,CSALSTGTEWEQYF
.,TRBV29-1,TRBJ2-2,.,TGCAGCGCTGACATTGCGAACACCGGGGAGCTGTTTTTT,CSADIANTGELFF
many,TRBV15,TRBJ1-2,.,TGTGCCACCAGCAGAGATGCCTCTCTTGACAGCGCTAACTATGGCTACACCTTC,CATSRDASLDSANYGYTF
many,TRBV15,TRBJ2-3,.,TGTGCCACCAGCAGAACCCGCGGTGGAAATACGCAGTATTTT,CATSRTRGGNTQYF
many,TRBV7-6,TRBJ1-5,.,TGTGCCAGCAGCATTACAGTAGGTCAGGGGCCATATAGCAATCAGCCCCAGCATTTT,CASSITVGQGPYSNQPQHF
medium-sized,TRBV7-2,TRBJ2-7,.,TGTGCCAGCAGCTTAGCGGCTAGCCCACGCACTGCCTACGAGCAGTACTTC,CASSLAASPRTAYEQYF
many,TRBV7-9,TRBJ2-7,.,TGTGCCAGCAGCCCCGCGCACCCGGGCTCCTACGAGCAGTACTTC,CASSPAHPGSYEQYF
many,TRBV7-8,TRBJ2-5,.,TGTGCCAGCAGCCAATCTATCGGGACCGCTGGAGAGACCCAGTACTTC,CASSQSIGTAGETQYF
many,TRBV7-2,TRBJ2-3,.,TGTGCCAGCAGCTCCAGGGATAGGTGGCCTACGCAGTATTTT,CASSSRDRWPTQYF